This TCR beta chain is drawn from a study of follicular helper T cells after annual influenza vaccination. Time point here: 2015-2016 season, 7 days after influenza vaccination. Community-dwelling subjects without influenza vaccination in the prior 6 months were enrolled. Donors with HIV/AIDS, active malignancy, immunomodulators or active illness were excluded. Using immunoSEQ multiplex PCR, the repertoire was profiled, and TCRdb retains in-frame clones only, with some absent. The sample holds some 10,000 clones, 80% to 85% seen once. Germline V lookup: CDR1 MNHEY, CDR2 SMNVEV (reference sequence). The V and J ends lost 6 bases and 7 bases respectively, with 15 bases between them. The CDR3 spans 14 residues. This clone was seen a single time.

The V call is TRBV27, the J call TRBJ1-4; no firm D call. This TCR was recovered from an adult who received the influenza vaccine. This specimen consisted of CXCR5+ CD38- circulating T follicular helper cells from blood, obtained 7 days after influenza vaccination. The subset was: circulating Tfh, non-naive CD4+CXCR5+PD-1+ (ICOS+CD38+ or ICOS-CD38-). Here the CDR3 DNA reads TGTGCCAGCAGCTATGGTGTGTTTGGTGAAAAACTGTTTTTT. Translation: CASSYGVFGEKLFF. Drawing the rest from reference TRBV27 and TRBJ1-4, the complete variable domain is EAQVTQNPRYLITVTGKKLTVTCSQNMNHEYMSWYRQDPGLGLRQIYYSMNVEVTDKGDVPEGYKVSRKEKRNFPLILESPSPNQTSLYFCASSYGVFGEKLFFGSGTQLSVL.